A single sample is the source of the 27 T cell receptor beta chains below, sequenced in a study of blood T cell repertoires in COVID-19. This table comes from immunoSEQ multiplex PCR, and its TCRdb copy is limited to in-frame clones, with some not included. Of roughly 360,000 clones listed, less than 90% are singletons. The sequencing input was PBMCs or T cells enriched from blood (not recorded which). These receptors were obtained from a woman aged 45-65 years who had recovered from COVID-19.

V gene TRBV5-4 combines with J gene TRBJ2-3; 9 nucleotides align to TRBD1. V dropped 4 bases and J dropped 3; count of bases not matched to a gene: 9. The CDR3 extends over 16 amino acids. Germline V lookup: CDR1 SGHNT, CDR2 YYREEE (reference sequence). The CDR3 sequence: CASSPNRGRGTDTQYF. The CDR3 DNA is TGTGCCAGCAGCCCAAACAGGGGGCGAGGAACAGATACGCAGTATTTT.

The chain uses TRBV30 and TRBJ1-1; a possible D gene is TRBD1 (5 bases). Germline CDR1 reads GTSNPN; CDR2 reads SVGIG (reference sequence). The CDR3 has 13 amino acids. Trimming took off 3 bases at V and 5 bases at J, with 13 bases between the two ends. The chain's CDR3 is CAWRGPGRTEAFF. In DNA, the CDR3 is TGTGCCTGGAGGGGGCCAGGGAGGACTGAAGCTTTCTTT.

The V call is TRBV27, the J call TRBJ1-5, with a tentative D call TRBD1 (5 bases). CDR3 length: 15 amino acids. The germline V gene encodes CDR1 MNHEY and CDR2 SMNVEV (reference sequence). Trimming stripped 4 bases from V and 5 bases from J, with 15 bases between. In nucleotides, the CDR3 is TGTGCCAGCAGTTCTCTCCCCAGGGTTGATCAGCCCCAGCATTTT. It codes for CASSSLPRVDQPQHF.

The V and J genes are TRBV3-1 (or the pseudogene TRBV3-2) and TRBJ2-1; TRBD2 agrees at 12 bases. The CDR3 has 15 residues. Germline loops: CDR1 LGHDT, CDR2 YNNKEL (reference sequence). Losses at the gene ends were 6 bases for V and 12 bases for J; bases not matched to a gene: 12. For the CDR3, the DNA is TGTGCCAGCAGAACGACTAGCGGGGGCCCTTTCGGGCAGTTCTTC. Protein: CASRTTSGGPFGQFF.

A few counts support this clone. The V and J genes are TRBV5-1 and TRBJ2-5, with a weak D call TRBD2 (8 bases). This CDR3 has 16 residues. Looked up from germline, CDR1 is SGHRS and CDR2 is YFSETQ. The V and J ends lost 2 bases and 1 base respectively, with 15 bases between them. In DNA, the CDR3 is TGCGCCAGCAGCTTTCCGGGAGGGGGCCCCCAAGAGACCCAGTACTTC. Protein product: CASSFPGGGPQETQYF.

The chain links TRBV19 to TRBJ1-5, with D maybe TRBD1 (5 bases). Germline CDR1 reads LNHDA; CDR2 reads SQIVND (reference sequence). The length of the CDR3 is 17 residues. V lost 1 base to trimming and J lost 0 bases, with 13 bases between them. The CDR3 DNA reads TGTGCCAGTAGTATAGGTCTGAAGGGGAATAGCAATCAGCCCCAGCATTTT. Encoded protein: CASSIGLKGNSNQPQHF. Together with reference TRBV19 and TRBJ1-5, the CDR3 gives the full variable domain: DGGITQSPKYLFRKEGQNVTLSCEQNLNHDAMYWYRQDPGQGLRLIYYSQIVNDFQKGDIAEGYSVSREKKESFPLTVTSAQKNPTAFYLCASSIGLKGNSNQPQHFGDGTRLSIL.

V gene TRBV2 combines with J gene TRBJ1-2; 8 bases fit TRBD1. The germline gives CDR1 SNHLY, CDR2 FYNNEI. This CDR3 is built from 14 residues. Germline trimming cut 10 bases from V and 5 bases from J; bases unmatched to any gene: 12. The CDR3: CAMATGEVKYGYTF. CDR3 coding DNA: TGTGCCATGGCGACAGGGGAAGTGAAATATGGCTACACCTTC. The whole variable domain, filled in from reference TRBV2 and TRBJ1-2, reads EPEVTQTPSHQVTQMGQEVILRCVPISNHLYFYWYRQILGQKVEFLVSFYNNEISEKSEIFDDQFSVERPDGSNFTLKIRSTKLEDSAMYFCAMATGEVKYGYTFGSGTRLTVV.

The rearrangement joins TRBV30 to TRBJ2-1; 9 nucleotides match TRBD1. J gave up 7 bases and V 4 bases, and 2 bases lay outside the gene matches. Looked up from germline, CDR1 is GTSNPN and CDR2 is SVGIG (reference sequence). This CDR3 is built from 12 residues. The CDR3: CAWTTGGNEQFF. In DNA form, the CDR3 reads TGTGCCTGGACGACAGGGGGTAATGAGCAGTTCTTC.

On this clone itself: In the same sample, other DNA sequences code for this CDR3. The chain couples TRBV5-1 to TRBJ2-5, with D perhaps matching TRBD1 (5 bases). Trimming cost V 0 bases and J 5 bases, with 8 bases left between them. Germline CDR1 and CDR2: SGHRS and YFSETQ. CDR3 length equals 13 residues. For the CDR3, the DNA is TGCGCCAGCAGCTTGGGATCAGGGGAGACCCAGTACTTC. Its translation: CASSLGSGETQYF.

V gene TRBV28 combines with J gene TRBJ1-5; 7 bases map to TRBD1. From germline, CDR1 is MDHEN and CDR2 SYDVKM. The CDR3 has 15 amino acids. V gave up 5 bases and J gave up 4 bases; unmatched junction bases: 8. This chain's CDR3 is CASSMRQGSNQPQHF. The CDR3, as DNA: TGTGCCAGCAGTATGAGACAGGGATCGAATCAGCCCCAGCATTTT.

V is TRBV5-1 and J is TRBJ1-2; D is ambiguous. The germline V gene has CDR1 SGHRS and CDR2 YFSETQ. The CDR3 runs to 12 residues. V was pared by 4 bases and J by 8 bases, with 12 bases between. In DNA, the CDR3 is TGCGCCAGCAGCATCAACGACTGGGGCTACACCTTC. Its translation is CASSINDWGYTF.

The V and J genes are TRBV5-8 and TRBJ1-3; D gene ambiguous. Germline V CDR1 and CDR2: SGHTS, YDEGEE. V was trimmed by 0 bases and J by 5 bases, leaving 9 bases between them. The CDR3 length is 14 residues. CDR3 residues: CASSLGGRRNTIYF. For the CDR3, the DNA is TGTGCCAGCAGCTTGGGAGGTCGGAGAAACACCATATATTTT. Full variable domain (outside the CDR3, taken from reference TRBV5-8 and TRBJ1-3): EAGVTQSPTHLIKTRGQQATLRCSPISGHTSVYWYQQALGLGLQFLLWYDEGEERNRGNFPPRFSGRQFPNYSSELNVNALELEDSALYLCASSLGGRRNTIYFGEGSWLTVV.

This chain joins TRBV6-2 or TRBV6-3 and TRBJ1-2; the match to TRBD1 covers 8 bases. CDR1 is MNHEY, CDR2 SVGEGT, per germline. The CDR3 has 16 amino acids. V shed 5 bases and J 4 bases; nucleotides not matched to a gene: 12. In DNA, the CDR3 is TGTGCCAGCAGTCTCCGTCTCGTTGGACAGGGCTATGGCTACACCTTC. Its translation is CASSLRLVGQGYGYTF.

This chain joins TRBV9 and TRBJ2-1; TRBD1 is a possible D gene (6 bases). The V end lost 7 bases, the J end lost 0 bases, and 14 bases lay between the germline ends. There are 15 residues in the CDR3. Germline V gene sequence: CDR1 SGDLS, CDR2 YYNGEE. The CDR3 bases are TGTGCCAGCTGCCCTGGGGGCAGCTCCTACAATGAGCAGTTCTTC. Translating gives CASCPGGSSYNEQFF.

This clone was seen only a few times. This sequence joins TRBV7-8 and TRBJ2-1; 7 bases map to TRBD2. Germline assignment: CDR1 SGHVS and CDR2 FQNEAQ. CDR3 size: 13 residues. Trimming took 3 bases from V and 10 from J; bases not matched to a gene: 6. The CDR3 loop is CASSFGGVREQFF. CDR3 DNA sequence: TGTGCCAGCAGCTTTGGGGGGGTAAGGGAGCAGTTCTTC.

The gene calls are TRBV6-5 and TRBJ1-1; the match to TRBD1 covers 7 bases. CDR1 and CDR2 (germline): MNHEY, SVGAGI. The trim removed 4 bases at V and 0 bases at J, leaving 2 bases unmatched. The CDR3 extends over 14 amino acids. DNA of the CDR3: TGTGCCAGCAGTTGGACAGGCATGAACACTGAAGCTTTCTTT. Translated: CASSWTGMNTEAFF.

Regarding this clone: The same CDR3 is also encoded by other DNA sequences in this sample. The chain combines TRBV18 with TRBJ1-2, with 11 bases lining up with TRBD1. V gave up 2 bases and J gave up 4 bases; unmatched junction bases: 0. The germline V gene encodes CDR1 KGHSH and CDR2 LQKENI. The CDR3 runs 14 residues. CDR3 in amino acids: CASSPGTGGYGYTF. The CDR3 nucleotides read TGTGCCAGCTCACCAGGGACAGGGGGCTATGGCTACACCTTC. Based on the CDR3 plus reference TRBV18 and TRBJ1-2, the full variable domain is NAGVMQNPRHLVRRRGQEARLRCSPMKGHSHVYWYRQLPEEGLKFMVYLQKENIIDESGMPKERFSAEFPKEGPSILRIQQVVRGDSAAYFCASSPGTGGYGYTFGSGTRLTVV.

This clone was found once. This chain uses TRBV11-3 with TRBJ1-1; D gene ambiguous. Trimming took 5 bases from V and 2 from J, leaving 9 bases between them. CDR3 length equals 13 residues. Germline V lookup: CDR1 SGHNT, CDR2 YENEEA. In nucleotides, the CDR3 is TGTGCCAGCAGCCACCGGGTAAACACTGAAGCTTTCTTT. Its protein is CASSHRVNTEAFF.

CDR3: CASSMLQGGNQPQHF. CDR3 nucleotide sequence: TGTGCCAGTAGTATGTTACAGGGAGGCAATCAGCCCCAGCATTTT. The V call is TRBV19, the J call TRBJ1-5; D is possibly TRBD1 (6 bases). Germline CDR1 is LNHDA and CDR2 is SQIVND (reference sequence). Trimming shortened V by 3 bases and J by 2 bases, and 11 bases separated the two germline ends. This CDR3 contains 15 residues.

This chain links TRBV19 with TRBJ1-2; 9 nucleotides match TRBD1. Trimming took 7 bases from V and 4 from J; bases not matched to a gene: 4. CDR1 and CDR2 (germline): LNHDA, SQIVND (reference sequence). The CDR3 extends over 13 amino acids. Here the CDR3 DNA reads TGTGCCAGTAAGACAGGGGGTACCTATGGCTACACCTTC. It specifies CASKTGGTYGYTF.

J is TRBJ1-2 and V is TRBV29-1; 7 nucleotides match TRBD1. This CDR3 is 16 amino acids long. Per the germline V gene, CDR1 is SQVTM and CDR2 is ANQGSEA. Germline trimming cut 7 bases from V and 0 bases from J; bases unmatched to any gene: 14. CDR3 bases: TGCAGCGCTCTTACGGGACAGAAAGACACTAACTATGGCTACACCTTC. Amino acids: CSALTGQKDTNYGYTF.

Worth noting for this clone: Distinct nucleotide sequences in the sample also encode this CDR3. This chain joins TRBV6-5 and TRBJ1-2; maybe TRBD1 (6 bases). CDR3 length: 13 residues. Per germline, CDR1 MNHEY and CDR2 SVGAGI. V lost 6 bases to trimming and J lost 2 bases, with 10 bases between them. The CDR3, as DNA: TGTGCCAGCAGGGGACAACCAAACTATGGCTACACCTTC. Its translation: CASRGQPNYGYTF.

This clone appeared a few times. The rearrangement uses TRBV27 and TRBJ2-7; TRBD2 matches 9 bases. The CDR3 runs 16 residues. Germline V gene sequence: CDR1 MNHEY, CDR2 SMNVEV (reference sequence). V gave up 3 bases and J gave up 3 bases; unmatched junction bases: 9. CDR3 bases: TGTGCCAGCAGTTTCCGACAGACTAGCGGACTCTACGAGCAGTACTTC. It translates to CASSFRQTSGLYEQYF.

The chain uses TRBV4-2 and TRBJ2-5, with 9 bases matching TRBD2. The trim removed 1 base at V and 2 bases at J, leaving 5 bases unmatched. In germline, CDR1 is LGHNA, CDR2 YNFKEQ. CDR3 size: 16 residues. The CDR3 region has the DNA TGTGCCAGCAGCCAAGTCGCTAGCGGGAATCAAGAGACCCAGTACTTC. This codes for CASSQVASGNQETQYF.

The J gene is TRBJ1-1, the V gene TRBV7-2; D perhaps matches TRBD1 (5 bases). V was shortened by 1 base and J by 6 bases, with 21 bases between the two germline ends. The germline gives CDR1 SGHTA, CDR2 FQGNSA. There are 17 residues in the CDR3. The CDR3 coding sequence is TGTGCCAGCAGCTTAGGCGACAGCTTCCTATATGGGTCTGAAGCTTTCTTT. It specifies CASSLGDSFLYGSEAFF. Combining the CDR3 with reference TRBV7-2 and TRBJ1-1 gives the whole variable domain GAGVSQSPSNKVTEKGKDVELRCDPISGHTALYWYRQSLGQGLEFLIYFQGNSAPDKSGLPSDRFSAERTGGSVSTLTIQRTQQEDSAVYLCASSLGDSFLYGSEAFFGQGTRLTVV.

The rearrangement joins TRBV19 to TRBJ2-1, with 13 bases identical to TRBD2. The CDR3 has 15 residues. Trimming removed 3 bases from V and 9 bases from J; junction bases left unmatched: 5. CDR1 and CDR2 from the germline V gene are LNHDA and SQIVND (reference sequence). The CDR3 sequence: CASSMGTSGISEQFF. CDR3 in DNA: TGTGCCAGTAGTATGGGGACTAGCGGGATCAGTGAGCAGTTCTTC.

The V gene is TRBV5-6, the J gene TRBJ2-7; 7 bases match TRBD1. This CDR3 is 14 amino acids long. The germline V gene has CDR1 SGHDT and CDR2 YYEEEE. The V and J ends lost 7 bases and 0 bases, in that order; junction bases with no gene match: 7. DNA of the CDR3: TGTGCCAGCGGACGGGACAGTGCCTCCTACGAGCAGTACTTC. Translated: CASGRDSASYEQYF.